What follows are 8 T cell receptor beta chains derived from one specimen sequenced in a study of shared clonotypes between healthy human individuals. Naive CD8 populations comprised CD45RO-negative cells positively selected for CCR7, excluding terminally differentiated effector memory CD45RA+ cells. Here immunoSEQ multiplex PCR was the method, and the copy in TCRdb shows in-frame clones only, minus some. Of around 2,000,000 clones listed, about 95% were seen once; the top ten hold 1.2%. Source material: naive CD8+ T cells sorted from blood. These receptors were obtained from a man between 18 and 35 years old in good health.

The chain joins TRBV14 to TRBJ2-3, with D uncertain. Germline CDR1 and CDR2: SGHDN and FVKESK. V was clipped by 3 bases and J by 3 bases, with 22 bases between them. The CDR3 length is 18 residues. The CDR3 nucleotides are TGTGCCAGCAGCCACCGATCCCAGGACCAAGGGATAACAGATACGCAGTATTTT. As protein: CASSHRSQDQGITDTQYF.

The J gene is TRBJ2-7, the V gene TRBV14; tentative D call: TRBD2 (6 bases). The germline V gene has CDR1 SGHDN and CDR2 FVKESK. V lost 2 bases, J lost 3 bases, and 8 bases lay in between. This CDR3 has 13 residues. CDR3 bases: TGTGCCAGCAGCCAACTAGCGCACTACGAGCAGTACTTC. This encodes CASSQLAHYEQYF. The variable domain in full, with the rest retrieved from reference TRBV14 and TRBJ2-7, is EAGVTQFPSHSVIEKGQTVTLRCDPISGHDNLYWYRRVMGKEIKFLLHFVKESKQDESGMPNNRFLAERTGGTYSTLKVQPAELEDSGVYFCASSQLAHYEQYFGPGTRLTVT.

About this clone itself: At the DNA level, this CDR3 is encoded by other sequences in the same sample as well. The chain has TRBV11-2 and TRBJ2-7, with D possibly being TRBD2 (6 bases). V was clipped by 5 bases and J by 0 bases, with 14 bases between them. CDR3 size: 15 residues. Germline values: CDR1 SGHAT, CDR2 FQNNGV. CDR3 nucleotide sequence: TGTGCCAGCAGCCTAGGTCGGGGGAGCTCCTACGAGCAGTACTTC. Translation gives CASSLGRGSSYEQYF. Filled out from reference TRBV11-2 and TRBJ2-7, the complete variable domain reads EAGVAQSPRYKIIEKRQSVAFWCNPISGHATLYWYQQILGQGPKLLIQFQNNGVVDDSQLPKDRFSAERLKGVDSTLKIQPAKLEDSAVYLCASSLGRGSSYEQYFGPGTRLTVT.

J is TRBJ1-1 and V is TRBV7-6, with D unclear. The CDR3 length is 12 residues. Trimming removed 5 bases from V and 2 bases from J, with 6 bases in between. CDR1 and CDR2 (germline): SGHVS, FNYEAQ. CDR3 sequence (DNA): TGTGCCAGCAGCAATCAAAACACTGAAGCTTTCTTT. Translated: CASSNQNTEAFF.

The gene calls are TRBV7-9 and TRBJ2-5; D uncertain. The CDR3 runs 14 residues. Germline CDR1 is SEHNR and CDR2 is FQNEAQ (reference sequence). Trimming left V 1 base short and J 5 bases short, with 11 bases between. The DNA of the CDR3 is TGTGCCAGCAGCTTAGGACGAGTCGGGGAGACCCAGTACTTC. Encoded protein: CASSLGRVGETQYF.

The chain is built from TRBV19 and TRBJ1-2, with TRBD1 matching 11 bases. The germline CDR1 and CDR2 sequences are LNHDA and SQIVND (reference sequence). Trimming took 4 bases from V and 4 from J; bases not matched to a gene: 5. The CDR3 covers 15 residues. Here the CDR3 reads CASSTSGTGGYGYTF. The CDR3 nucleotides are TGTGCCAGTAGTACATCCGGGACAGGGGGCTATGGCTACACCTTC.

Comments on this clone: Other nucleotide sequences from this sample produce the same CDR3. The chain links TRBV5-6 to TRBJ2-7; tentatively, D is TRBD2 (6 bases). Trimming removed 0 bases from V and 3 bases from J, with 10 bases in between. The CDR3 covers 14 residues. Germline lookup yields CDR1 SGHDT and CDR2 YYEEEE. The CDR3 nucleotides are TGTGCCAGCAGCTTGGGCCAGGGAGGCTACGAGCAGTACTTC. Amino acid sequence: CASSLGQGGYEQYF.

The CDR3 reads CASSNRAAYNEQFF. CDR3 DNA sequence: TGTGCCAGCAGTAACAGGGCAGCCTACAATGAGCAGTTCTTC. The genes are TRBV27 and TRBJ2-1, with a tentative D call TRBD1 (6 bases). This CDR3 spans 14 amino acids. V lost 5 bases and J lost 2, with 10 bases in between. CDR1 is MNHEY, CDR2 SMNVEV, per germline (reference sequence).